The sequence of this T cell receptor beta chain was determined in a study of control samples from healthy donors and cancer patients. Libraries were prepared by immunoSEQ multiplex PCR; TCRdb keeps only in-frame clonotypes and omits some of them. The repertoire includes tens of thousands of clones, about nine tenths of them detected once, and 9.5% sits in the top ten. The V and J ends lost 6 bases and 3 bases, in that order; junction bases with no gene match: 8. The germline gives CDR1 MNHNY, CDR2 SVGAGI (reference sequence). This CDR3 is 16 amino acids long. V usage is TRBV6-6 and J usage is TRBJ1-3; 10 nucleotides line up with TRBD1. The clonotype was recovered from a woman in her forties or fifties with colorectal cancer. Material for sequencing was PBMCs. This CDR3 is CASSPRQGASGNTIYF. CDR3 in DNA: TGTGCCAGCAGCCCCAGACAGGGGGCAAGTGGAAACACCATATATTTT.